This TCR beta chain emerged from a study of PD-1 blockade in classical Hodgkin lymphoma. Whole-study findings and limits: Significantly greater TCR diversity emerged by C4D1 in CD4+ cells but not CD8+ cells.

After autologous stem cell transplantation all patients relapsed, and prior brentuximab vedotin exposure differed between cohorts. Only in-frame clones appear in the TCRdb table, and some are missing; sequencing was by immunoSEQ multiplex PCR. Here the sample spans some 10,000 clones, approximately 80% being singletons. V lost 5 bases and J 0 bases, leaving 17 bases between the germline ends. From germline, CDR1 is SGHRS and CDR2 YFSETQ. CDR3 length: 16 residues. As concerns this clone: The antigen is unknown.

The sequences come from peripheral blood mononuclear cells (PBMCs), collected before the second cycle of nivolumab. The chain couples TRBV5-1 to TRBJ2-5; tentatively, D is TRBD1 or TRBD2 (5 bases each). The receptor was derived from a human donor with classical Hodgkin lymphoma. CDR3 DNA sequence: TGCGCCAGCAGTACTACGGGACCGAACAACCAAGAGACCCAGTACTTC. This codes for CASSTTGPNNQETQYF.